The subject of this entry is one T cell receptor (beta chain). This record belongs to a study of blood T cell repertoires in COVID-19. At the level of the study: COVID-19 samples, acute and convalescent, were from the United States, Italy and Spain. Nucleic acid was either cDNA or gDNA, and it came from T cells, B-cell-depleted T cells, or PBMCs.

Authors' processing steps: Estimation of nucleated cell counts was performed using reference gene primer amplification. TCRdb's table, derived via immunoSEQ multiplex PCR, lists solely in-frame clones and lacks some. V, J and clone size are taken as reported in that table, and D and trimming were inferred from the DNA itself. In the table there are approximately 120,000 clones, around 86% of which are singletons. V dropped 1 base and J dropped 6 bases, with 13 bases sitting between them. The CDR3 is made up of 14 amino acids. Per the germline V gene, CDR1 is SGHVS and CDR2 is FNYEAQ. The chain links TRBV7-6 to TRBJ2-7; TRBD1 is a possible D gene (5 bases). This receptor was obtained from a human donor in a cohort sampled during active COVID-19. The sequenced material came from peripheral blood. CDR3 residues: CASSLEAGNREQYF. The CDR3, as DNA: TGTGCCAGCAGCTTAGAGGCAGGGAACCGCGAGCAGTACTTC. Looking up the rest from reference TRBV7-6 and TRBJ2-7 gives the full variable domain: GAGVSQSPRYKVTKRGQDVALRCDPISGHVSLYWYRQALGQGPEFLTYFNYEAQQDKSGLPNDRFSAERPEGSISTLTIQRTEQRDSAMYRCASSLEAGNREQYFGPGTRLTVT.